These 27 T cell receptor beta chains originate from one sample sequenced in a study of T cells in tuberculosis. Libraries were prepared by immunoSEQ multiplex PCR; TCRdb keeps only in-frame clonotypes and omits some of them. The sample yields tens of thousands of clones, about nine tenths seen once. Thawed, overnight-rested PBMC were stained with GMM-loaded CD1B tetramer, viability dye and anti-CD3, then sorted. The lipid loaded on the CD1B tetramers was C32 glucose monomycolate from Rhodococcus equi. The sample taken for sequencing was CD1b-GMM tetramer-negative cells sorted from PBMCs. All receptors derive from an adult woman with latent tuberculosis.

The chain couples TRBV28 to TRBJ2-5, with 11 nucleotides matching TRBD1. Unmatched junction bases numbered 9, after V lost 5 bases and J lost 7 bases. The CDR3 length is 15 residues. Germline values: CDR1 MDHEN, CDR2 SYDVKM. The CDR3 region has the DNA TGTGCCAGCAGTCTACCCGGGACAGGGGGAGGGACCCAGTACTTC. Its protein product is CASSLPGTGGGTQYF.

The CDR3 loop is CASRYRGSTDTQYF. CDR3 coding DNA: TGTGCCAGTAGATACCGGGGGAGCACAGATACGCAGTATTTT. V and J are TRBV19 and TRBJ2-3; D may be TRBD2 (6 bases). Germline loops: CDR1 LNHDA, CDR2 SQIVND (reference sequence). The length of the CDR3 is 14 residues. The germline V and J ends were trimmed by 6 bases and 0 bases, with 10 bases remaining between them.

J is TRBJ1-1 and V is TRBV20-1; 10 positions agree with TRBD1. Per the germline V gene, CDR1 is DFQATT and CDR2 is SNEGSKA (reference sequence). The CDR3 is made up of 11 amino acids. Losses at the gene ends were 5 bases for V and 6 bases for J; bases not matched to a gene: 0. The CDR3 is CSAGQGAEAFF. The CDR3 coding sequence is TGCAGTGCTGGACAGGGGGCTGAAGCTTTCTTT.

The rearrangement links TRBV7-6 to TRBJ2-7; TRBD2 matches 9 bases. CDR3 size: 16 residues. Germline V gene lookup returns CDR1 SGHVS and CDR2 FNYEAQ. J was trimmed by 4 bases and V by 3 bases; bases with no gene match: 10. CDR3 sequence: CASSLLKSGGWYEQYF. CDR3 coding DNA: TGTGCCAGCAGCTTGCTAAAAAGCGGGGGGTGGTACGAGCAGTACTTC. Full variable domain (remainder filled in from reference TRBV7-6 and TRBJ2-7): GAGVSQSPRYKVTKRGQDVALRCDPISGHVSLYWYRQALGQGPEFLTYFNYEAQQDKSGLPNDRFSAERPEGSISTLTIQRTEQRDSAMYRCASSLLKSGGWYEQYFGPGTRLTVT.

This chain joins TRBV19 and TRBJ2-3; TRBD2 matches at 9 bases. The germline V gene has CDR1 LNHDA and CDR2 SQIVND (reference sequence). The V and J ends lost 3 bases and 6 bases, in that order; junction bases with no gene match: 7. This CDR3 contains 15 residues. The CDR3 DNA reads as TGTGCCAGTAGTATCCCAGCGGGGGGTTGGGATACGCAGTATTTT. Translated: CASSIPAGGWDTQYF.

As for this clone: Germline is not matched at one junction end, which may reflect a read error. The rearrangement links TRBV5-1 to TRBJ2-2, with D possibly TRBD1 on 6 matching bases. The CDR3 loop spans 15 amino acids. The germline CDR1 and CDR2 sequences are SGHRS and YFSETQ. CDR3 bases: TGCGCCAGCAGGTTGGGCCCCCAGGGGACCGGGGAGCTGTTTTTT. This translates into CASRLGPQGTGELFF.

The rearrangement uses TRBV27 and TRBJ2-7, with D possibly TRBD2 on 6 matching bases. CDR1 and CDR2 (germline): MNHEY, SMNVEV (reference sequence). V lost 3 bases, J lost 4 bases, and 10 bases lay in between. There are 13 residues in the CDR3. CDR3 loop: CASSFDRGYEQYF. CDR3 sequence (DNA): TGTGCCAGCAGTTTTGATCGGGGGTACGAGCAGTACTTC.

This clone was picked up one time. J is TRBJ2-1 and V is TRBV28; 13 bases match TRBD2. This CDR3 is 14 amino acids long. Germline values: CDR1 MDHEN, CDR2 SYDVKM. The V segment lost 5 bases and the J segment 8 bases; nucleotides outside the gene matches: 3. CDR3 sequence (DNA): TGTGCCAGCAGTAGGACTAGCGGGGGCTATGAGCAGTTCTTC. Encoded protein: CASSRTSGGYEQFF.

The chain joins TRBV10-1 to TRBJ1-5, with TRBD1 identical over 9 bases. The length of the CDR3 is 18 residues. The V and J ends lost 6 bases and 0 bases, in that order; junction bases with no gene match: 12. Germline V gives CDR1 WNHNN, CDR2 SYGVQD (reference sequence). The CDR3 bases are TGCGCCAGCAGAAATGACCGGGACAGGGTTTATAGCAATCAGCCCCAGCATTTT. This translates into CASRNDRDRVYSNQPQHF.

The chain employs TRBV4-2 and TRBJ1-2, with D perhaps matching TRBD1 (5 bases). The germline V gene has CDR1 LGHNA and CDR2 YNFKEQ. The V gene lost 0 bases and the J gene lost 6 bases, with 11 bases spanning the gap. The CDR3 totals 14 residues. CDR3 bases: TGTGCCAGCAGCCAAGATCGGCCCAGGGATGGCTACACCTTC. Amino acid sequence: CASSQDRPRDGYTF.

DNA of the CDR3: TGCAGCGTTGAAGCGCATCCCGACAGTAGTGAAGCTTTCTTT. Amino acid sequence: CSVEAHPDSSEAFF. The chain carries TRBV29-1 and TRBJ1-1; D perhaps matches TRBD1 (5 bases). V lost 1 base, J lost 7 bases, and 16 bases lay in between. This CDR3 comprises 14 residues. Germline CDR1 is SQVTM and CDR2 is ANQGSEA.

J is TRBJ2-2 and V is TRBV27; TRBD1 matches 8 bases. Germline CDR1 reads MNHEY; CDR2 reads SMNVEV (reference sequence). This CDR3 region has 18 residues. Germline trimming cut 7 bases from V and 3 bases from J; bases unmatched to any gene: 16. As DNA, the CDR3 is TGTGCCAGCAACCCTTTAGGACAGGGCCTAGGAGACACCGGGGAGCTGTTTTTT. Amino acid sequence: CASNPLGQGLGDTGELFF.

This clone appeared once. This chain links TRBV7-2 with TRBJ2-5; D gene unclear. Germline assignment: CDR1 SGHTA and CDR2 FQGNSA. The V gene lost 5 bases and the J gene lost 4 bases, with 11 bases spanning the gap. The CDR3 is made up of 13 amino acids. CDR3 DNA: TGTGCCAGCAGCCCCCCAATCGGAGAGACCCAGTACTTC. This gives the protein CASSPPIGETQYF.

The genes are TRBV7-2 and TRBJ1-3; D remains unclear. The CDR3 length is 16 residues. Germline values: CDR1 SGHTA, CDR2 FQGNSA. Trimming took 2 bases from V and 0 from J, leaving 11 bases between them. Here the CDR3 reads CASSLSLPLSGNTIYF. The DNA of the CDR3 is TGTGCCAGCAGCTTATCCCTCCCCCTCTCTGGAAACACCATATATTTT.

This chain uses TRBV7-9 with TRBJ2-7; D may be TRBD1 (7 bases). There are 15 residues in the CDR3. Between the trimmed V and J ends, which lost 6 bases and 3 bases, there was a span of 18 bases. CDR1 SEHNR and CDR2 FQNEAQ come from the germline V gene (reference sequence). Here the CDR3 DNA reads TGTGCCAGCAGTCTAGGGGGCAGGGGGGACTACGAGCAGTACTTC. Its protein product is CASSLGGRGDYEQYF.

The genes are TRBV2 and TRBJ2-2, with D possibly TRBD1 on 5 matching bases. Germline loops: CDR1 SNHLY, CDR2 FYNNEI. V lost 7 bases and J lost 4, with 10 bases in between. The CDR3 totals 13 residues. CDR3 sequence (DNA): TGTGCCAGCAACCTAGACAGCACCGGGGAGCTGTTTTTT. Protein: CASNLDSTGELFF.

The chain couples TRBV18 to TRBJ1-5; 9 nucleotides agree with TRBD1. CDR1 is KGHSH, CDR2 LQKENI, per germline. V trimming: 5 bases; J trimming: 6 bases; junction bases outside the gene matches: 5. CDR3 length: 14 residues. The CDR3 region has the DNA TGTGCCAGCTCAATTGACAGGGGGGGTCAGCCCCAGCATTTT. Amino acids: CASSIDRGGQPQHF.

The rearrangement links TRBV6-1 to TRBJ2-7; 13 nucleotides align to TRBD2. V gave up 6 bases and J gave up 7 bases; unmatched junction bases: 6. From germline, CDR1 is MNHNS and CDR2 SASEGT. CDR3 length: 14 amino acids. The CDR3: CASRTSGGPWEQYV. The CDR3 nucleotides are TGTGCCAGCAGGACTAGCGGGGGGCCCTGGGAGCAGTACGTC.

The chain couples TRBV19 to TRBJ2-2; the D is unclear. Germline V gene lookup returns CDR1 LNHDA and CDR2 SQIVND (reference sequence). This CDR3 comprises 12 residues. The V end lost 10 bases, the J end lost 1 base, and 7 bases lay between the germline ends. For the CDR3, the DNA is TGTGCCACACTACAGAACACCGGGGAGCTGTTTTTT. As protein: CATLQNTGELFF. Looking up the rest from reference TRBV19 and TRBJ2-2 gives the full variable domain: DGGITQSPKYLFRKEGQNVTLSCEQNLNHDAMYWYRQDPGQGLRLIYYSQIVNDFQKGDIAEGYSVSREKKESFPLTVTSAQKNPTAFYLCATLQNTGELFFGEGSRLTVL.

As concerns this clone: Mismatch with germline at one junction end may stem from a read error. The chain combines TRBV6-6 with TRBJ2-1; possible D gene TRBD1, 7 bases. The CDR3 consists of 12 residues. Germline CDR1 and CDR2: MNHNY and SVGAGI (reference sequence). CDR3 in DNA: TGTGCGAGCAGCGAACAGGGGAGGGAGCAGTTCTTC. Translated, it gives CASSEQGREQFF.

This chain uses TRBV19 with TRBJ2-6, with TRBD1 identical over 12 bases. CDR1 LNHDA and CDR2 SQIVND come from the germline V gene (reference sequence). The V gene end was trimmed by 4 bases and the J gene end by 1 base; junction bases not matched to a gene: 5. The CDR3 is 18 amino acids. This CDR3 reads CASSRPGQGASGANVLTF. The CDR3 nucleotides are TGTGCCAGTAGTAGACCGGGACAGGGGGCGTCTGGGGCCAACGTCCTGACTTTC.

J is TRBJ2-3 and V is TRBV9; TRBD2 might be the D (7 bases). Germline lookup yields CDR1 SGDLS and CDR2 YYNGEE. The CDR3 spans 16 residues. V was clipped by 0 bases and J by 0 bases, with 11 bases between them. The CDR3 spells CASSVAGGQSTDTQYF. CDR3 sequence (DNA): TGTGCCAGCAGCGTAGCGGGGGGCCAAAGCACAGATACGCAGTATTTT.

The gene calls are TRBV11-2 and TRBJ1-6; no definite D call. The CDR3 spans 15 residues. In germline, CDR1 is SGHAT, CDR2 FQNNGV. V was shortened by 0 bases and J by 7 bases, with 10 bases between the two germline ends. The CDR3 DNA follows: TGTGCCAGCAGCTTAGATCGCTCAACAAATTCACCCCTCCACTTT. Translating it yields CASSLDRSTNSPLHF.

The chain joins TRBV19 to TRBJ1-1; 9 positions match TRBD1. Germline-derived CDR1 and CDR2 are LNHDA and SQIVND (reference sequence). This CDR3 region has 17 residues. J lost 1 base, V lost 7 bases, and 13 bases had no gene match. CDR3 protein: CASTPSGTGFWNTEAFF. Written as DNA, the CDR3 is TGTGCCAGTACCCCCTCCGGGACAGGGTTCTGGAACACTGAAGCTTTCTTT.

The CDR3 DNA reads TGTGCCAGCCGAAGTCGGGGGGCCCACACACGGGGTGGCTACACCTTC. Translated, it gives CASRSRGAHTRGGYTF. V usage is TRBV5-8 and J usage is TRBJ1-2; D is perhaps TRBD1 (6 bases). The CDR3 runs to 16 residues. Germline assignment: CDR1 SGHTS and CDR2 YDEGEE. V lost 7 bases and J 7 bases, leaving 26 bases between the germline ends.

This rearrangement joins TRBV6-5 to TRBJ1-6; 7 bases align to TRBD1. Germline values: CDR1 MNHEY, CDR2 SVGAGI. The length of the CDR3 is 13 residues. Trimming cost V 7 bases and J 15 bases; bases outside gene matches: 12. The CDR3 sequence: CASIWARQGFLHF. CDR3 coding DNA: TGTGCCAGCATTTGGGCCAGACAGGGTTTCCTCCACTTT.

The CDR3 DNA reads TGCAGCGTCGACAGGGATTGGGACACTGAAGCTTTCTTT. It codes for CSVDRDWDTEAFF. The J gene is TRBJ1-1, the V gene TRBV29-1; 7 bases are a match to TRBD1. V was clipped by 6 bases and J by 3 bases; unmatched bases: 7. From germline, CDR1 is SQVTM and CDR2 ANQGSEA. The length of the CDR3 is 13 residues.